This T cell receptor (beta chain) was found in a study of T cell repertoires in aging, cancer and after chemotherapy. The overall study: Healthy donor repertoires were recorded over several months to years and showed clear clonal overlap.

A mixed TRB-A/B primer pool amplified rearranged TRB by multiplex touch-down PCR. TCRdb passed the multiplex PCR reads through MiXCR, listing each CDR3 protein once. The data contain about 10,000 distinct CDR3 sequences, 25% to 30% of them seen just once; the ten biggest clones take up over 1%. Peripheral blood genomic DNA, not sorted cells or RNA, was the template. Study observations and caveats: In healthy donors, age-related TCR diversity loss mainly reflected lost richness.

About this clonotype itself: Its antigen is undetermined.

Material: blood. The origin of this receptor is a human donor in good health.

CDR3 region: CASSFDSSTDTQYF. In DNA, the CDR3 is TGTGCCAGCAGTTTCGACAGTTCCACAGATACGCAGTATTTT. The rearrangement uses TRBV12-3 or TRBV12-4 and TRBJ2-3, with D possibly matching TRBD1 (5 bases). Trimming stripped 3 bases from V and 2 bases from J, with 9 bases between. The CDR3 has 14 amino acids.